The rows below give T cell receptor beta chains drawn from one sample of a study of cytomegalovirus exposure and HLA in healthy donors. Measured with immunoSEQ multiplex PCR; TCRdb has only the in-frame clones, and not every one. The data show 150,000 to 200,000 clones, about four fifths seen once. Sequencing was carried out using PBMCs. The receptors shown here come from a woman aged 18-29 years in good health and CMV-seronegative. Both conserved end residues are part of each CDR3. The D gene is left open where the match is weak. Part of the rows lack a size; the others show once, few, many or a class for expanded clones.

size	D	V	J	DNA	CDR3
NA	NA	TRBV5-4	TRBJ1-1	TGTGCCAGCAGCTTGGACGTTGGCGGGGTTAACACTGAAGCTTTCTTT	CASSLDVGGVNTEAFF
NA	NA	TRBV4-3	TRBJ1-2	TGCGCCAGCAGCCAGGGCTCCAGGGCGGAAAATGGCTACACCTTC	CASSQGSRAENGYTF
NA	TRBD1	TRBV29-1	TRBJ1-4	TGCAGCGTTGGATCTGGACAGGGGGCTGGGTCATTTAAGGAAAAACTGTTTTTT	CSVGSGQGAGSFKEKLFF
NA	TRBD2	TRBV7-9	TRBJ2-1	TGTGCCAGCAGACACAACGGGCGGGAGGGAGACGAGCAGTTCTTC	CASRHNGREGDEQFF
NA	NA	TRBV19	TRBJ1-2	TGTGCCAGTAGTATAGCCCGGAGCACGGCCTATGGCTACACCTTC	CASSIARSTAYGYTF
NA	NA	TRBV9	TRBJ2-6	TGTGCCAGCAGCGTAGGGAGTGTGAGTGGGGCCAACGTCCTGACTTTC	CASSVGSVSGANVLTF
NA	TRBD2	TRBV11-3	TRBJ2-5	TGTGCCAGCAGCTCGCGACTAGCGGGAGGGGTAGAGACCCAGTACTTC	CASSSRLAGGVETQYF
NA	TRBD2	TRBV12-5	TRBJ2-1	TGTGCTAGTGGTTTAACCCTGGGGGGACTAGCGGGAGGGCCGAGGTACAATGAGCAGTTCTTC	CASGLTLGGLAGGPRYNEQFF
few	TRBD2	TRBV27	TRBJ2-2	TGTGCCAGCGGGATAGCGGGAGGGTCCGGGGAGCTGTTTTTT	CASGIAGGSGELFF
NA	TRBD2	TRBV28	TRBJ2-1	TGTGCCAGCAGTTCGACTAGCGGGAGAGATAATGAGCAGTTCTTC	CASSSTSGRDNEQFF
NA	NA	TRBV2	TRBJ1-1	TGTGCCAGCAGTGAAGCGTTGAAACACCCGAACACTGAAGCTTTCTTT	CASSEALKHPNTEAFF
once	NA	TRBV7-2	TRBJ2-1	TGTGCCAGCAGCTTATCCGACGGGAGCTCCTACAATGAGCAGTTCTTC	CASSLSDGSSYNEQFF
NA	TRBD1	TRBV2	TRBJ1-6	TGTGCCAGCAGTTACAGGGGGCTGACACCCCTCCACTTT	CASSYRGLTPLHF
NA	NA	TRBV7-8	TRBJ1-1	TGTGCCAGCAGCTTACTGAGCAACACTGAAGCTTTCTTT	CASSLLSNTEAFF
NA	NA	TRBV10-2	TRBJ2-3	TGCGCCAGCAGTGGAGGAGGGTCGCGGGGCACAGATACGCAGTATTTT	CASSGGGSRGTDTQYF
NA	TRBD1	TRBV7-9	TRBJ1-5	TGTTCCAGCAGCTCCGGACAGGTCCTCAGTCAGCCCCAGCATTTT	CSSSSGQVLSQPQHF
NA	NA	TRBV13	TRBJ2-3	TGTGCCAGCAGCTTGACTGTGCGCACAGATACGCAGTATTTT	CASSLTVRTDTQYF
NA	TRBD2	TRBV5-4	TRBJ2-1	TGTGCCAGCAGCTTGGCCGGGCTAGCGGGTAGCTCCTACAATGAGCAGTTCTTC	CASSLAGLAGSSYNEQFF
NA	NA	TRBV25-1	TRBJ1-4	TGTGCCAGCAGTCCGGCGCGGGGGCGGAAGGAAAAACTGTTTTTT	CASSPARGRKEKLFF
NA	TRBD2	TRBV6-1	TRBJ2-1	TGTGCCAGCGGTGCTAGCGGGAATCATGAGCAGTTCTTC	CASGASGNHEQFF
NA	NA	TRBV7-9	TRBJ2-5	TGTGCCAGCAGCTGGGTGGCCCGGCCTGGCGGGAAAAACCAAGAGACCCAGTACTTC	CASSWVARPGGKNQETQYF
NA	TRBD1	TRBV2	TRBJ1-3	TGTGCCAGCAGTGAGAGGGACAGGGCCTCTGGAAACACCATATATTTT	CASSERDRASGNTIYF
NA	NA	TRBV13	TRBJ2-1	TGTGCCAGCAGCTTGACGGGCTCCTACAATGAGCAGTTCTTC	CASSLTGSYNEQFF
NA	NA	TRBV6-1	TRBJ1-5	TGTGCCAGCAGTGAGAACAGGGCAAGCAATCAGCCCCAGCATTTT	CASSENRASNQPQHF
NA	NA	TRBV9	TRBJ1-2	TGTGCCAGCAGCGCCGCAGGGGTCTATGGCTACACCTTC	CASSAAGVYGYTF
NA	NA	TRBV28	TRBJ2-6	TGTGCCAGCAGCCCTGGAGGTAGCTCTGGGGCCAACGTCCTGACTTTC	CASSPGGSSGANVLTF